Listed here is a single T cell receptor beta chain. As yet, its antigen is unknown. The entry originates in a study of EBV T-cell therapy then PD-1 blockade in nasopharyngeal carcinoma. As for treatment: AdE1-LMPpoly-expanded autologous EBV-specific T-cell therapy followed by anti-PD-1 nivolumab. There are 12 residues in the CDR3. Trimming removed 7 bases from V and 4 bases from J, with 11 bases in between. Germline V gene lookup returns CDR1 MNHNY and CDR2 SVGAGI (reference sequence). TCRdb's table, derived via immunoSEQ multiplex PCR, lists solely in-frame clones and lacks some. The table records 22,000 or so clones, 82% of them present only once.

This chain uses TRBV6-6 with TRBJ2-7; D remains unclear. Sample: CD8+ T cells from blood, taken at day -245 from a patient whose treatment included autologous EBV-specific T cells and nivolumab. This receptor was taken from a man between 35 and 55 years old with nasopharyngeal carcinoma. DNA for the CDR3: TGTGCCAGCACGGGCCCCTTTTACGAGCAGTACTTC. Protein: CASTGPFYEQYF.